This T cell receptor beta chain was found in a study of T-cell memory formation after mild COVID-19. Whole-study context: Clusters were largely donor specific.

This clonotype came up a few times. What it binds is not known. TCRdb reprocessed the 5' RACE reads with MiXCR, giving one entry per CDR3 protein. The table shows 400,000 to 500,000 distinct CDR3 sequences, with around 24% occurring only once. Overall study results and limits: Detection of some responders pre-infection suggested pre-existing cross-reactive memory T cells participated. Nothing showed for sure that second-wave clones peaking on day 37 were SARS-CoV-2 specific. Contracting CD4+ clones sat mainly in CM and EM; CD8+ in EMRA.

Sequenced material: PBMCs or a T cell subset sorted from them (not recorded which). The sequence was obtained from an adult woman who had mild COVID-19 (a few samples of this study predate the infection). Cell type and time point are not known.

CDR3 nucleotide sequence: TGCAGTGCTAGAGTTGGGCCCCAGCATTTT. Translated: CSARVGPQHF. This chain connects TRBV20-1 to TRBJ1-5; no reliable D call. Germline V gene data show CDR1 as DFQATT and CDR2 as SNEGSKA (reference sequence). The CDR3 is 10 amino acids. Trimming pared 1 base from V and 9 bases from J, leaving 4 bases between.